The rows below give T cell receptor beta chains drawn from one sample of a study of beta chain features in type 1 diabetes. Assay: immunoSEQ multiplex PCR; the TCRdb copy retains only in-frame clones and omits some. Counted here are approximately 600,000 clones, roughly 12% occurring once; the ten biggest clones make up about 0.11%. Material for sequencing was naive CD4+ T cells from blood. The receptors come from a man aged 25 to 40 with type 1 diabetes. Both conserved end residues are part of each CDR3. A D gene is named only where the DNA matches it firmly. Clone size appears in some rows only: once, few, many, or a class for an expanded clone.

V: TRBV19; D: NA; J: TRBJ2-3; size: NA; length: 16; CDR3: CASSGSWAGRADTQYF; DNA: TGTGCCAGTAGTGGGTCATGGGCAGGAAGAGCAGATACGCAGTATTTT
V: TRBV2; D: TRBD1; J: TRBJ1-2; size: NA; length: 15; CDR3: CASSPRGGLGYGYTF; DNA: TGTGCCAGCAGCCCGAGAGGGGGCCTGGGCTATGGCTACACCTTC
V: TRBV6-5; D: NA; J: TRBJ2-1; size: NA; length: 14; CDR3: CATTLWGPRNEQFF; DNA: TGTGCCACCACCCTTTGGGGGCCACGGAATGAGCAGTTCTTC
V: TRBV20-1; D: TRBD2; J: TRBJ2-1; size: few; length: 11; CDR3: CSAALAVEQFF; DNA: TGCAGTGCTGCACTAGCGGTTGAGCAGTTCTTC
V: TRBV10-3; D: NA; J: TRBJ1-2; size: few; length: 13; CDR3: CAIRVGANYGYTF; DNA: TGTGCCATCAGGGTGGGCGCTAACTATGGCTACACCTTC
V: TRBV12-2; D: NA; J: TRBJ2-7; size: NA; length: 12; CDR3: CASRPPKVEQYF; DNA: TGTGCAAGTCGCCCACCGAAGGTCGAGCAGTACTTC
V: TRBV7-2; D: TRBD1; J: TRBJ1-5; size: few; length: 18; CDR3: CASSLWPAGGFGVQPQHF; DNA: TGTGCCAGCAGCTTATGGCCGGCAGGGGGGTTCGGCGTTCAGCCCCAGCATTTT
V: TRBV7-2; D: NA; J: TRBJ1-1; size: NA; length: 15; CDR3: CASSLTAGVNTEAFF; DNA: TGTGCCAGCAGCTTAACGGCAGGAGTGAACACTGAAGCTTTCTTT
V: TRBV18; D: NA; J: TRBJ1-3; size: few; length: 15; CDR3: CASSPPSDTRNTIYF; DNA: TGTGCCAGCTCACCACCATCGGATACTAGAAACACCATATATTTT
V: TRBV14; D: NA; J: TRBJ1-2; size: NA; length: 14; CDR3: CASSLGRSHAGYTF; DNA: TGTGCCAGCAGCCTGGGCAGATCGCACGCCGGCTACACCTTC
V: TRBV7-9; D: NA; J: TRBJ1-2; size: NA; length: 12; CDR3: CASSLGPQGYTF; DNA: TGTGCCAGCAGCTTAGGTCCCCAGGGCTACACCTTC
V: TRBV2; D: TRBD2; J: TRBJ2-3; size: NA; length: 15; CDR3: CASSLGLAGTDTQYF; DNA: TGTGCCAGCAGTTTGGGACTAGCAGGCACAGATACGCAGTATTTT
V: TRBV27; D: NA; J: TRBJ1-5; size: NA; length: 16; CDR3: CASSPGAGYSNQPQHF; DNA: TGTGCCAGCAGCCCCGGGGCAGGCTATAGCAATCAGCCCCAGCATTTT
V: TRBV7-2; D: NA; J: TRBJ2-5; size: NA; length: 13; CDR3: CASSLGPQETQYF; DNA: TGTGCCAGCAGCTTAGGGCCGCAAGAGACCCAGTACTTC
V: TRBV4-1; D: NA; J: TRBJ1-2; size: NA; length: 14; CDR3: CASSQQDEGYGYTF; DNA: TGCGCCAGCAGCCAACAGGACGAAGGCTATGGCTACACCTTC
V: TRBV9; D: TRBD1; J: TRBJ2-3; size: NA; length: 17; CDR3: CASSPTIGDRGPDTQYF; DNA: TGTGCCAGCAGCCCTACGATAGGGGACAGGGGCCCCGATACGCAGTATTTT
V: TRBV9; D: TRBD2; J: TRBJ2-1; size: few; length: 19; CDR3: CASSVSGLAGFKEYNEQFF; DNA: TGTGCCAGCAGCGTCTCGGGACTAGCGGGCTTTAAGGAGTACAATGAGCAGTTCTTC
V: TRBV28; D: NA; J: TRBJ1-4; size: NA; length: 13; CDR3: CASSPGDNEKLFF; DNA: TGTGCCAGCAGTCCGGGAGACAATGAAAAACTGTTTTTT
V: TRBV9; D: NA; J: TRBJ2-3; size: NA; length: 17; CDR3: CASNGQSGRLNTDTQYF; DNA: TGTGCCAGCAACGGCCAAAGCGGGCGGCTGAACACAGATACGCAGTATTTT
V: TRBV2; D: TRBD2; J: TRBJ2-1; size: once; length: 14; CDR3: CASRTSGGNNEQFF; DNA: TGTGCCAGCAGAACTAGCGGGGGGAACAATGAGCAGTTCTTC
V: TRBV7-2; D: TRBD1; J: TRBJ1-5; size: few; length: 15; CDR3: CASSPGGTANQPQHF; DNA: TGTGCCAGCAGCCCAGGGGGGACAGCCAATCAGCCCCAGCATTTT
V: TRBV6-5; D: NA; J: TRBJ2-3; size: NA; length: 15; CDR3: CASSYTRHSTDTQYF; DNA: TGTGCCAGCAGTTACACGCGACATAGCACAGATACGCAGTATTTT
V: TRBV5-1; D: NA; J: TRBJ2-7; size: few; length: 12; CDR3: CASSLPGYEQYF; DNA: TGCGCCAGCAGCTTACCCGGCTACGAGCAGTACTTC
V: TRBV5-6; D: NA; J: TRBJ1-2; size: few; length: 14; CDR3: CASSPGALTFGYTF; DNA: TGTGCCAGCAGCCCAGGGGCACTTACTTTTGGCTACACCTTC
V: TRBV5-1; D: NA; J: TRBJ2-2; size: NA; length: 15; CDR3: CASSLGTIDTGELFF; DNA: TGCGCCAGCAGCTTGGGGACTATCGACACCGGGGAGCTGTTTTTT
V: TRBV30; D: NA; J: TRBJ2-7; size: NA; length: 15; CDR3: CAWSVGRTVSYEQYF; DNA: TGTGCCTGGAGTGTAGGCCGGACTGTGTCCTACGAGCAGTACTTC
V: TRBV10-3; D: NA; J: TRBJ1-5; size: few; length: 13; CDR3: CASGQREDQPQHF; DNA: TGTGCCAGCGGACAGCGGGAGGATCAGCCCCAGCATTTT